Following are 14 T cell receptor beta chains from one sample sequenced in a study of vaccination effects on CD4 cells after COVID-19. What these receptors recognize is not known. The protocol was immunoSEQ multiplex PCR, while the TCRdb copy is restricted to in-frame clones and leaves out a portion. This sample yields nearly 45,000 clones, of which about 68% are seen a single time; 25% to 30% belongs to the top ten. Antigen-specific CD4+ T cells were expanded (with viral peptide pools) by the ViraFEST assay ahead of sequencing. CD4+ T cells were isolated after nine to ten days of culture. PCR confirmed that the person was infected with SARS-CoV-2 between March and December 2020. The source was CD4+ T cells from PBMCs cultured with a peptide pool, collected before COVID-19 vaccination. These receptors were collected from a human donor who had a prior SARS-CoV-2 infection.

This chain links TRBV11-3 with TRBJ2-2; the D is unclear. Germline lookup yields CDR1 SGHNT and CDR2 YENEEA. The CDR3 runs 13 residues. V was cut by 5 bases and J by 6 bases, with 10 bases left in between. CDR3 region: CASSIRDPGELFF. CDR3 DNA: TGTGCCAGCAGCATAAGGGATCCCGGGGAGCTGTTTTTT.

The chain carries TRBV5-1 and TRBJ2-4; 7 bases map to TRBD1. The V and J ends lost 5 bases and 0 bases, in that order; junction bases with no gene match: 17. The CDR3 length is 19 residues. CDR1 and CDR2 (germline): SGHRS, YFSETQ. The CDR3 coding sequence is TGCGCCAGCAGTAATGAAGGGGGCGCTTCACCCCTAGCCAAAAACATTCAGTACTTC. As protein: CASSNEGGASPLAKNIQYF.

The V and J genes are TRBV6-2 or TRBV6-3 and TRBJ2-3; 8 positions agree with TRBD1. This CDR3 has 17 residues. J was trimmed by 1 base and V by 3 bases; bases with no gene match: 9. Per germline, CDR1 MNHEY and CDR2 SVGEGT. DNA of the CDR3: TGTGCCAGCAGTTATAACCCCAGGGGGCAAGGCACAGATACGCAGTATTTT. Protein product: CASSYNPRGQGTDTQYF.

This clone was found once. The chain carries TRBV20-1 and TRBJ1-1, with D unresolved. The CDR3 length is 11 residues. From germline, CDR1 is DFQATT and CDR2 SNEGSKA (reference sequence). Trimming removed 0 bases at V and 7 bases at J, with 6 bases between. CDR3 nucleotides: TGCAGTGCTAGAGACAAGGGTGAAGCTTTCTTT. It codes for CSARDKGEAFF.

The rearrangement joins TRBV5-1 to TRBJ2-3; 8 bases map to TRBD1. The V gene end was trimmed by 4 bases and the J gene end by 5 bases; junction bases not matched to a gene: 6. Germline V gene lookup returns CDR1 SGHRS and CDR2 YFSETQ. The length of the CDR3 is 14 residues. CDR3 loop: CASSNRGNGDTQYF. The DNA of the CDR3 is TGCGCCAGCAGCAACAGGGGGAATGGAGATACGCAGTATTTT. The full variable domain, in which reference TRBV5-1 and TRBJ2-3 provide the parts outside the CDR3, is KAGVTQTPRYLIKTRGQQVTLSCSPISGHRSVSWYQQTPGQGLQFLFEYFSETQRNKGNFPGRFSGRQFSNSRSEMNVSTLELGDSALYLCASSNRGNGDTQYFGPGTRLTVL.

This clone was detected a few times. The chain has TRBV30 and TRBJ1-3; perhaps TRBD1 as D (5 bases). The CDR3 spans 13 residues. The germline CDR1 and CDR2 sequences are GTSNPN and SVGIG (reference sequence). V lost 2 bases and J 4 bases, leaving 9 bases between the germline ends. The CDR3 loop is CAWSSGPGNTIYF. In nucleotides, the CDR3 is TGTGCCTGGAGTTCAGGGCCCGGAAACACCATATATTTT.

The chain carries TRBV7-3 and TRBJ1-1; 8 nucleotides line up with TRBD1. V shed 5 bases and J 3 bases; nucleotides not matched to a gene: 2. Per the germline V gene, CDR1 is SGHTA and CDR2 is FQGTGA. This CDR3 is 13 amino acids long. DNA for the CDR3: TGTGCCAGCAGCGTACAGGGGGACACTGAAGCTTTCTTT. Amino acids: CASSVQGDTEAFF.

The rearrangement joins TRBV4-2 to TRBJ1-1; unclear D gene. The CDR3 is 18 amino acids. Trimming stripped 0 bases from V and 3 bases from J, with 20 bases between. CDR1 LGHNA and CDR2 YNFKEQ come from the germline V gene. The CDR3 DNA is TGTGCCAGCAGCCAAGAAACCGGGGTAAATCGTTGGGACACTGAAGCTTTCTTT. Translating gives CASSQETGVNRWDTEAFF.

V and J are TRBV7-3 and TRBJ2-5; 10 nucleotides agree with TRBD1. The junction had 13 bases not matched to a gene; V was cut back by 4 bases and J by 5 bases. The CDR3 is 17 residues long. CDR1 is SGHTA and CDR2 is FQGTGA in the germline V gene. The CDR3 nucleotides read TGTGCCAGCAGCTCAGGCCCGGGACAGGGGCGAGGGGAGACCCAGTACTTC. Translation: CASSSGPGQGRGETQYF.

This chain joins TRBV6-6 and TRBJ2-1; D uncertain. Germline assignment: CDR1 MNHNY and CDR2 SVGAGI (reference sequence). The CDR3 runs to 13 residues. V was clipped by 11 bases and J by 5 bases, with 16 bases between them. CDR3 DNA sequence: TGTGCCCACGCGAGGAGTCTAAACAATGAGCAGTTCTTC. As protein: CAHARSLNNEQFF.

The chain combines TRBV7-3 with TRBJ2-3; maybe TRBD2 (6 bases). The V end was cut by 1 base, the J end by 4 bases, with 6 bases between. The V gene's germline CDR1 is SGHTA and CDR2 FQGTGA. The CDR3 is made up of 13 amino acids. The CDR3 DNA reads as TGTGCCAGCAGCTTAAGCGGGGCAGATACGCAGTATTTT. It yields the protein CASSLSGADTQYF.

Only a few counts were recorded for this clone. DNA for the CDR3: TGTGCCAGCGGGAGTAAGAGGAGCTCCTACAATGAGCAGTTCTTC. This encodes CASGSKRSSYNEQFF. V gene TRBV2 combines with J gene TRBJ2-1, with D possibly TRBD2 on 5 matching bases. Germline CDR1 reads SNHLY; CDR2 reads FYNNEI. This CDR3 comprises 15 residues. V was shortened by 8 bases and J by 0 bases, with 14 bases between the two germline ends.

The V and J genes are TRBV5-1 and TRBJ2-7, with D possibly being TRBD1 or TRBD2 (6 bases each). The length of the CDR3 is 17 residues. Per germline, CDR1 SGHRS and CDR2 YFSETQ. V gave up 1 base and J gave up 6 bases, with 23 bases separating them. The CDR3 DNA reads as TGCGCCAGCAGCTTGAGTTTTCTGGGGGGCGATTCCGGCGAGCAGTACTTC. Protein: CASSLSFLGGDSGEQYF. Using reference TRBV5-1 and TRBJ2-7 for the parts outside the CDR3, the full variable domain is KAGVTQTPRYLIKTRGQQVTLSCSPISGHRSVSWYQQTPGQGLQFLFEYFSETQRNKGNFPGRFSGRQFSNSRSEMNVSTLELGDSALYLCASSLSFLGGDSGEQYFGPGTRLTVT.

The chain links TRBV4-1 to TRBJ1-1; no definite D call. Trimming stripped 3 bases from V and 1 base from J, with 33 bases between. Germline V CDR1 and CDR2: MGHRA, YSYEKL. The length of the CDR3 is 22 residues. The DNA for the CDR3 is TGCGCCAGCAGCCAGCCAACTCGGTTAATTAGTGCAGCGAAGGCAGCGAACACTGAAGCTTTCTTT. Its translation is CASSQPTRLISAAKAANTEAFF.